Sequencing of this T cell receptor beta chain was carried out in a study of T cells in localized non-small cell lung cancer. Clones were read by immunoSEQ multiplex PCR, and TCRdb kept only the in-frame ones, dropping some. Among nearly 40,000 clones listed, around 84% were seen once. V dropped 3 bases and J dropped 0 bases, with 16 bases sitting between them. The length of the CDR3 is 17 residues. Germline assignment: CDR1 LGHNA and CDR2 YNFKEQ. Sample: peripheral blood, taken before any cancer treatment. The TCR comes from a man aged 18-55 years with stage I lung adenocarcinoma. The chain recombines TRBV4-2 with TRBJ2-3, with a possible D match to TRBD2 (6 bases). The CDR3 sequence: CASSHPTTGTSTDTQYF. The CDR3 nucleotides are TGTGCCAGCAGCCATCCTACAACCGGGACTAGCACAGATACGCAGTATTTT.